The entry below describes one T cell receptor (beta chain). These data are taken from a study of blood T cell repertoires in COVID-19. Trimming left V 0 bases short and J 7 bases short, with 12 bases between. Germline V lookup: CDR1 MNHEY, CDR2 SVGEGT. This CDR3 is 14 amino acids long. Libraries were prepared by immunoSEQ multiplex PCR; TCRdb keeps only in-frame clonotypes and omits some of them. This sample has around 51,000 clones, with 80% to 90% found just once. Input material: peripheral blood. V gene TRBV6-2 or TRBV6-3 combines with J gene TRBJ2-5, with D unresolved. The clonotype was recovered from a woman over 75 with acute or convalescent COVID-19. The DNA of the CDR3 is TGTGCCAGCAGTTACTCATCCCTCCTTATGACCCAGTACTTC. Protein product: CASSYSSLLMTQYF.